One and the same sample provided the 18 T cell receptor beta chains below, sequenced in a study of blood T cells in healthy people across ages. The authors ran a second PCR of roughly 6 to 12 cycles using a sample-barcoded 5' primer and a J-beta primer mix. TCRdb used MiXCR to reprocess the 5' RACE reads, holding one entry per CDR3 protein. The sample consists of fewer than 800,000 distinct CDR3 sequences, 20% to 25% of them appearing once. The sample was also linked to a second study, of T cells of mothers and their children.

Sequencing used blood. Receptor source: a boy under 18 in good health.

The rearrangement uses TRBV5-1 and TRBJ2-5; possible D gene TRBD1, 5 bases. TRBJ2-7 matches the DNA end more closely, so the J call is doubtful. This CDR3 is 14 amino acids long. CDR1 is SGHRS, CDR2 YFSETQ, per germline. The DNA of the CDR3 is TGCGCCAGCAGCTTGGTCAGGGATCCCTACGAGCAGTACTTC. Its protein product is CASSLVRDPYEQYF.

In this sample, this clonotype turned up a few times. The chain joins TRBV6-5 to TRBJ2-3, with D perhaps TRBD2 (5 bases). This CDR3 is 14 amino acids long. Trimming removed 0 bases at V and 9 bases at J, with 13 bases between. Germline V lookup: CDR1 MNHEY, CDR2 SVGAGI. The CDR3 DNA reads TGTGCCAGCAGTTACTCTTACCCGGGGAACACGCAGTATTTT. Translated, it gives CASSYSYPGNTQYF.

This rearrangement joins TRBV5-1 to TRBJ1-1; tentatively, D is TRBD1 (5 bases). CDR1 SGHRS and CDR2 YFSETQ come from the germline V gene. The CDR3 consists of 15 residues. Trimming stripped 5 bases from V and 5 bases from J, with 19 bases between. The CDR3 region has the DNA TGCGCCAGCAGGGCTGGGGACCTCGCGGAGACTGAAGCTTTCTTT. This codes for CASRAGDLAETEAFF.

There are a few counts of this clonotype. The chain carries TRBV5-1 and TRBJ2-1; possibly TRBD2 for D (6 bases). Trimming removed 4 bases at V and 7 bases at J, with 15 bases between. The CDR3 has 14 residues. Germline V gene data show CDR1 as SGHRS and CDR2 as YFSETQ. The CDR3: CASSNGPSENEQFF. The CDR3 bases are TGCGCCAGCAGCAATGGCCCTAGCGAAAATGAGCAGTTCTTC.

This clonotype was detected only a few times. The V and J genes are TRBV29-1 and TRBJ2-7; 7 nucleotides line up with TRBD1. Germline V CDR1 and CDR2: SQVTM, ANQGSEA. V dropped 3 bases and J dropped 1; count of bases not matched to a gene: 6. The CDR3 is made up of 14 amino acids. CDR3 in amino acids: CSVEVQGVSYEQYF. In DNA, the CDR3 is TGCAGCGTTGAGGTCCAGGGGGTATCCTACGAGCAGTACTTC.

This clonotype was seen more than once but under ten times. The CDR3 nucleotides read TGTGCCAGCAGCTTGTGGGGAGTTGTTGCTGGGGCCAACGTCCTGACTTTC. Translating gives CASSLWGVVAGANVLTF. The rearrangement links TRBV5-6 to TRBJ2-6; weak D call: TRBD2 (5 bases). The CDR3 is 17 amino acids. Deletions cut 1 base from V and 2 bases from J, with 13 bases between. Germline V gene lookup returns CDR1 SGHDT and CDR2 YYEEEE.

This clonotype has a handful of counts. CDR3 loop: CSATPSGTGEQFF. The CDR3 region has the DNA TGCAGCGCTACGCCTAGCGGGACTGGTGAGCAGTTCTTC. The chain joins TRBV29-1 to TRBJ2-1; TRBD2 matches at 9 bases. The CDR3 length is 13 residues. Germline V gene sequence: CDR1 SQVTM, CDR2 ANQGSEA. V was clipped by 7 bases and J by 9 bases; unmatched bases: 10.

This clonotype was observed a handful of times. CDR3 nucleotides: TGTGCCAGCACCCCCGGACAATTCTCTGGAAACACCATATATTTT. Translation: CASTPGQFSGNTIYF. V gene TRBV6-2 or TRBV6-3 combines with J gene TRBJ1-3, with D possibly TRBD1 on 5 matching bases. The V gene's germline CDR1 is MNHEY and CDR2 SVGEGT. Trimming pared 7 bases from V and 0 bases from J, leaving 13 bases between. The CDR3 loop spans 15 amino acids.

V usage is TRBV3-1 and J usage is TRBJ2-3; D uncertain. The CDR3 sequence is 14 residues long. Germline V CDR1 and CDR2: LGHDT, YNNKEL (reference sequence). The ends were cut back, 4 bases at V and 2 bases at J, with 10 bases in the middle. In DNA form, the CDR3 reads TGTGCCAGCAGCCCTAATGACCACACAGATACGCAGTATTTT. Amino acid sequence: CASSPNDHTDTQYF.

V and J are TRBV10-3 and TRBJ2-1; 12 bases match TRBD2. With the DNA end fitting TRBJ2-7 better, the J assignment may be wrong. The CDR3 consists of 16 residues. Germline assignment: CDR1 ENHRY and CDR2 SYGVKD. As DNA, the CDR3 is TGTGCCATCAGTATGTGGGCTAGCGGGGGGGCGGACGAGCAGTACTTC. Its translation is CAISMWASGGADEQYF.

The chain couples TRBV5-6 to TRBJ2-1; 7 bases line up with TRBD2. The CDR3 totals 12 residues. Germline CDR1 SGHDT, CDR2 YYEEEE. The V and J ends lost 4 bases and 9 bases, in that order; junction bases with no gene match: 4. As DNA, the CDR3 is TGTGCCAGCAGCGAGACTAGCCTTGAGCAGTTCTTC. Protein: CASSETSLEQFF.

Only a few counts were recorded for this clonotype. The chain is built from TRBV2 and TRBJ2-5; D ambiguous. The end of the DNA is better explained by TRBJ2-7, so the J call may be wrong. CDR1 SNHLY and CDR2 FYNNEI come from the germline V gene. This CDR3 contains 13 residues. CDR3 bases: TGTGCCAGCAGTGACCCCCTTTCCTACGAGCAGTACTTC. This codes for CASSDPLSYEQYF.

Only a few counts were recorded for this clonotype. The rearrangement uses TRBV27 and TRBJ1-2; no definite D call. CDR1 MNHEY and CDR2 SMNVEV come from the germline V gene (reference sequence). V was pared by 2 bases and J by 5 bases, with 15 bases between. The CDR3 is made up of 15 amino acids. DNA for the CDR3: TGTGCCAGCAGTTTAGCGGCGTCAGAAGTATATGGCTACACCTTC. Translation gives CASSLAASEVYGYTF.

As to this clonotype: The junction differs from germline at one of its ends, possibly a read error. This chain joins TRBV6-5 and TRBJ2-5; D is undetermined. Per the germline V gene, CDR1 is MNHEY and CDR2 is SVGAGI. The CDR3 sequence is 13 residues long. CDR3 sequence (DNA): TGTGCCAGCACCCCCCCTGGGTCGGGTGACCAGCACTTC. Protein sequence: CASTPPGSGDQHF.

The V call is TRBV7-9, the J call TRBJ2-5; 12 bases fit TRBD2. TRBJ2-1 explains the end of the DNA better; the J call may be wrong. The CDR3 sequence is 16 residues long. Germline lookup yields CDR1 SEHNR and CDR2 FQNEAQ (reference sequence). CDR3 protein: CASSFTGTSGYNEQFF. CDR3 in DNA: TGTGCCAGCAGCTTTACCGGGACTAGCGGGTACAATGAGCAGTTCTTC.

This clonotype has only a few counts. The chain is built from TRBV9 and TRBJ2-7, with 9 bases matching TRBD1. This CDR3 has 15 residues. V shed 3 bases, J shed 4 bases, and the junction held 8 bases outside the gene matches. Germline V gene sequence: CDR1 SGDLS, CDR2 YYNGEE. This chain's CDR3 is CASSGRRDRVYEQYF. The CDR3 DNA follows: TGTGCCAGCAGCGGTCGCCGGGACAGGGTATACGAGCAGTACTTC.

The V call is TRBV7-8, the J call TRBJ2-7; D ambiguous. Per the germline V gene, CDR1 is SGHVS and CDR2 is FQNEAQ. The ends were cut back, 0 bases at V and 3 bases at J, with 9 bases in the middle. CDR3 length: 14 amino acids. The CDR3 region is CASSLALWVYEQYF. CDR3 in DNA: TGTGCCAGCAGCTTAGCGCTCTGGGTCTACGAGCAGTACTTC.

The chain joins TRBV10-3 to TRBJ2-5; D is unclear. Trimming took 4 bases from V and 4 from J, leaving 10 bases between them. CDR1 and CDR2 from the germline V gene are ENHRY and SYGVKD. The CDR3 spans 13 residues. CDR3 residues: CAISVAGGETQYF. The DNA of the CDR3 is TGTGCCATCAGTGTGGCAGGCGGAGAGACCCAGTACTTC.